The sequence of this T cell receptor beta chain was determined in a study of response to subunit inactivated influenza vaccine. Study-level findings and limits: Authors suggested seasonal influenza vaccinations each recruit few new T cells.

V lost 6 bases and J 2 bases, leaving 13 bases between the germline ends. The germline CDR1 and CDR2 sequences are MDHEN and SYDVKM. The CDR3 loop spans 14 amino acids. TCRdb recomputed calls from the RT-PCR reads with MiXCR, one row per CDR3 protein. The sample consists of roughly 790,000 distinct CDR3 sequences, over 20% of them appearing once. This clonotype was recorded many times. The antigen is undetermined. The sequencing used PBMCs from blood, collected less than 6 days after vaccination. The rearrangement joins TRBV28 to TRBJ1-2, with D possibly matching TRBD1 (5 bases). This clonotype was obtained from a man over 45 who received an inactivated influenza vaccine. CDR3 coding DNA: TGTGCCAGCAGGACGGGACGGAGGAACTATGGCTACACCTTC. Translated, it gives CASRTGRRNYGYTF.